The clone carrying this T cell receptor beta chain was counted a single time. These data originate in a study of blood T cell repertoires in COVID-19. Study at large: PBMCs, B-cell-depleted T cells, or T cells were the source of the cDNA or gDNA that made up the material.

Germline CDR1 MNHEY, CDR2 SMNVEV (reference sequence). The junction had 3 bases not matched to a gene; V was cut back by 1 base and J by 0 bases. The CDR3 runs 16 residues. Patients at the Seattle site were enrolled during active infection and followed longitudinally. Study processing details: Reference gene primer amplification yielded estimated nucleated cell counts. The assay was immunoSEQ multiplex PCR, and TCRdb's table has in-frame clones only and misses some. The V and J calls and clone size were taken over from that table, and D and trimming were inferred from the DNA. This sample has about 370,000 clones, with 70% to 90% found just once.

The J gene is TRBJ2-1, the V gene TRBV27; the match to TRBD1 covers 7 bases. Sequenced sample: peripheral blood. The receptor was isolated from a woman in her 30s with COVID-19, enrolled during active disease. The CDR3 DNA reads TGTGCCAGCAGTTTATTCGGGACAGTCTCCTACAATGAGCAGTTCTTC. Translation: CASSLFGTVSYNEQFF.